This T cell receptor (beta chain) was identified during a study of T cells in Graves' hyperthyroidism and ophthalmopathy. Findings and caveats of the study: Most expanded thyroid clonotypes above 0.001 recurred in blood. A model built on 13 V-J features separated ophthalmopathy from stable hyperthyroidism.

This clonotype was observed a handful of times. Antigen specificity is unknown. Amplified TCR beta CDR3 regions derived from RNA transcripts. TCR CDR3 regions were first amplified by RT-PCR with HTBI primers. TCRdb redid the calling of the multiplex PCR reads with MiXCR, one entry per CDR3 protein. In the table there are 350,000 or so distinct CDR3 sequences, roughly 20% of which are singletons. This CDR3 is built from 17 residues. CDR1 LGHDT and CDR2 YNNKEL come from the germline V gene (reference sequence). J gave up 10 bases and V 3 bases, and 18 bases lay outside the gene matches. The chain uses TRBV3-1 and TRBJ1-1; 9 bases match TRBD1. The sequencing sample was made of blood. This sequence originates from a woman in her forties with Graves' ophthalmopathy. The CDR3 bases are TGTGCCAGCAGCCACACCTTATATCCGGGACAGGGTGTATTAGCTTTCTTT. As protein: CASSHTLYPGQGVLAFF.